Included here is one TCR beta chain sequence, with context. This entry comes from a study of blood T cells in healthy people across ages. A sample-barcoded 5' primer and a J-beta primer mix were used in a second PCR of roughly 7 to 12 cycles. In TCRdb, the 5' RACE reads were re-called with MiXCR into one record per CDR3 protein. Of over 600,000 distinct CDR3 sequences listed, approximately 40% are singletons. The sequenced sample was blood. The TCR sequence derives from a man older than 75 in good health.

In DNA, the CDR3 is TGTGCCAGCAAAGCCGGAGTGGGAACCACCGGGGAGCTGTTTTTT. Its protein is CASKAGVGTTGELFF. The rearrangement joins TRBV6-2 or TRBV6-3 to TRBJ2-2; D not resolved. CDR3 length: 15 residues. V was cut by 7 bases and J by 4 bases, with 16 bases left in between. The V gene's germline CDR1 is MNHEY and CDR2 SVGEGT.